This T cell receptor beta chain was identified in a study of CD8+ T cells in alopecia areata. Looking at the study overall: Patients given treatment had severity scored by the percentage of scalp area affected.

Broader study findings: Both scalp clonality and the expanded CD8+ clones among the top 100 showed a significant decrease with tofacitinib.

Treatment indicated: oral pan-JAK inhibitor, 5-10 mg twice daily. CDR1 SNHLY and CDR2 FYNNEI come from the germline V gene. The CDR3 length is 17 residues. V shed 2 bases and J 0 bases; nucleotides not matched to a gene: 5. This clone was found a few times. Its target is not known. After isolation, RNA underwent reverse transcription to generate cDNA as the sequencing template. The data were produced by immunoSEQ multiplex PCR, yet TCRdb's version contains in-frame clones alone and is incomplete. The sample carries 200,000 or so clones, around two fifths recorded once. J is TRBJ1-3 and V is TRBV2; 9 bases line up with TRBD1. This clonotype was obtained from a human donor with alopecia areata. The input for sequencing was CD4+ T cells sorted from blood, taken around week 37, from a patient treated with tofacitinib. CDR3 region: CASSERRQGGSGNTIYF. The CDR3 DNA reads as TGTGCCAGCAGTGAAAGGAGACAGGGGGGCTCTGGAAACACCATATATTTT.